This TCR beta chain appears in the sequencing data of a study of blood T cell repertoires in COVID-19. This table comes from immunoSEQ multiplex PCR, and its TCRdb copy is limited to in-frame clones, with some not included. Of roughly 290,000 clones listed, over 80% are singletons. Sequenced: peripheral blood. The sequence was obtained from a woman in her 50s with active or convalescent COVID-19.

CDR3 residues: CASSGGPGQGPYTF. As DNA, the CDR3 is TGCGCCAGCAGCGGGGGACCGGGACAGGGCCCCTACACCTTC. The chain recombines TRBV5-1 with TRBJ1-2, with 9 bases fitting TRBD1. Germline lookup yields CDR1 SGHRS and CDR2 YFSETQ. The V and J ends lost 4 bases and 10 bases, in that order; junction bases with no gene match: 11. This CDR3 has 14 amino acids.